Listed below are T cell receptor beta chains from one sample, sequenced in a study of shared clonotypes between healthy human individuals. Produced via immunoSEQ multiplex PCR; TCRdb's table is partial and in-frame only. The sample has 550,000 to 700,000 clones, roughly 72% seen once; the top ten hold roughly 2%. Material: memory CD4+ T cells sorted from blood. The receptors come from a woman aged 30 to 39 in good health. Each CDR3 is given with its conserved first and last residue. The order of the fields is V gene, clone size, J gene, CDR3 protein. Clone size is shown for a subset of rows, as once, few, many or a class of expanded clone.

V gene: TRBV5-1
clone size: NA
J gene: TRBJ2-7
CDR3 protein: CASSLFDHEQYF

V gene: TRBV7-9
clone size: NA
J gene: TRBJ2-3
CDR3 protein: CASSTSSTDTQYF

V gene: TRBV11-3
clone size: many
J gene: TRBJ2-2
CDR3 protein: CASSPGSATGELFF

V gene: TRBV7-2
clone size: NA
J gene: TRBJ2-5
CDR3 protein: CASSPEPVGTQYF

V gene: TRBV28
clone size: NA
J gene: TRBJ1-1
CDR3 protein: CASSLDSNTEAFF

V gene: TRBV7-3
clone size: few
J gene: TRBJ2-1
CDR3 protein: CASSLDSRAYNEQFF

V gene: TRBV7-2
clone size: NA
J gene: TRBJ1-1
CDR3 protein: CASSPQGNTEAFF

V gene: TRBV5-1
clone size: many
J gene: TRBJ2-1
CDR3 protein: CASSQEGGYNEQFF

V gene: TRBV19
clone size: NA
J gene: TRBJ2-2
CDR3 protein: CASSQERERAGELFF

V gene: TRBV5-8
clone size: NA
J gene: TRBJ2-7
CDR3 protein: CASSLAAVAGGGAQYF

V gene: TRBV5-1
clone size: few
J gene: TRBJ2-1
CDR3 protein: CASSLGDRDSNEQFF

V gene: TRBV10-3
clone size: NA
J gene: TRBJ1-2
CDR3 protein: CATTKPNKDGYTF

V gene: TRBV28
clone size: NA
J gene: TRBJ2-1
CDR3 protein: CASSSVTGTRDYNEQFF

V gene: TRBV19
clone size: NA
J gene: TRBJ2-7
CDR3 protein: CASGGLAGSEQYF

V gene: TRBV7-2
clone size: NA
J gene: TRBJ2-7
CDR3 protein: CASSLVLAGGRPYEQYF

V gene: TRBV6-5
clone size: NA
J gene: TRBJ1-5
CDR3 protein: CASSYSYNQPQHF

V gene: TRBV7-8
clone size: few
J gene: TRBJ1-5
CDR3 protein: CASSLSGGGQPQHF

V gene: TRBV25-1
clone size: NA
J gene: TRBJ2-3
CDR3 protein: CASRSYTGLPDTQYF

V gene: TRBV5-1
clone size: NA
J gene: TRBJ2-3
CDR3 protein: CASSLSLGEEVDTQYF

V gene: TRBV19
clone size: NA
J gene: TRBJ1-2
CDR3 protein: CASSAQGVSYGYTF

V gene: TRBV28
clone size: many
J gene: TRBJ2-7
CDR3 protein: CASRGTSGRDEDEQYF

V gene: TRBV28
clone size: NA
J gene: TRBJ2-5
CDR3 protein: CASSLSDWGSHIQETQYF

V gene: TRBV9
clone size: NA
J gene: TRBJ1-6
CDR3 protein: CASSSTGGNSPLHF

V gene: TRBV9
clone size: NA
J gene: TRBJ2-5
CDR3 protein: CASSPGLAGVQETQYF

V gene: TRBV5-1
clone size: many
J gene: TRBJ2-1
CDR3 protein: CASSRNVAGVSYEQFF

V gene: TRBV19
clone size: NA
J gene: TRBJ1-5
CDR3 protein: CASSMRSEEDKPQHF

V gene: TRBV6-5
clone size: NA
J gene: TRBJ2-5
CDR3 protein: CASRTGTGDRTQYF

V gene: TRBV9
clone size: NA
J gene: TRBJ1-4
CDR3 protein: CASSARDRGEKLFF

V gene: TRBV29-1
clone size: NA
J gene: TRBJ1-5
CDR3 protein: CSVGDRDQPQHF

V gene: TRBV27
clone size: NA
J gene: TRBJ2-1
CDR3 protein: CASSLLPSGSNEQFF

V gene: TRBV7-2
clone size: NA
J gene: TRBJ2-1
CDR3 protein: CAKSRDSSYNEQFF

V gene: TRBV19
clone size: NA
J gene: TRBJ2-1
CDR3 protein: CASTPRTGEFYNEQFF

V gene: TRBV7-8
clone size: NA
J gene: TRBJ2-3
CDR3 protein: CASSLSPLAGGPSTDTQYF

V gene: TRBV7-9
clone size: once
J gene: TRBJ2-7
CDR3 protein: CASSWAGTGASYEQYF

V gene: TRBV18
clone size: many
J gene: TRBJ1-4
CDR3 protein: CASSPGINEKLFF

V gene: TRBV28
clone size: NA
J gene: TRBJ1-1
CDR3 protein: CASIQNTEAFF

V gene: TRBV7-8
clone size: NA
J gene: TRBJ2-1
CDR3 protein: CASTGSRLITYNEQFF

V gene: TRBV11-2
clone size: NA
J gene: TRBJ1-4
CDR3 protein: CASSLRDEKLFF

V gene: TRBV5-4
clone size: NA
J gene: TRBJ1-2
CDR3 protein: CASSRDRGLGYTF

V gene: TRBV28
clone size: NA
J gene: TRBJ1-1
CDR3 protein: CASSLGGNTEAFF

V gene: TRBV27
clone size: few
J gene: TRBJ1-5
CDR3 protein: CASSLRGLQPQHF

V gene: TRBV7-2
clone size: few
J gene: TRBJ1-2
CDR3 protein: CASSSLPGLGYTF

V gene: TRBV29-1
clone size: NA
J gene: TRBJ1-2
CDR3 protein: CSVEQDRGLVGYTF

V gene: TRBV5-1
clone size: NA
J gene: TRBJ2-7
CDR3 protein: CASSPGSEYSYEQYF

V gene: TRBV6-1
clone size: NA
J gene: TRBJ2-1
CDR3 protein: CASSEAGVGYNEQFF

V gene: TRBV7-8
clone size: NA
J gene: NA
CDR3 protein: CASSYGGGGEQYF

V gene: TRBV7-6
clone size: NA
J gene: TRBJ2-3
CDR3 protein: CASSLEPSGDTQYF

V gene: TRBV10-3
clone size: NA
J gene: TRBJ2-5
CDR3 protein: CAISPQVGSETQYF

V gene: TRBV7-8
clone size: NA
J gene: TRBJ1-5
CDR3 protein: CASSLAQGAGQPQHF

V gene: TRBV9
clone size: NA
J gene: TRBJ2-7
CDR3 protein: CASSPRGASGSKGPGNEQYF

V gene: TRBV5-1
clone size: NA
J gene: TRBJ2-7
CDR3 protein: CASSLIVGGPGYEQYF